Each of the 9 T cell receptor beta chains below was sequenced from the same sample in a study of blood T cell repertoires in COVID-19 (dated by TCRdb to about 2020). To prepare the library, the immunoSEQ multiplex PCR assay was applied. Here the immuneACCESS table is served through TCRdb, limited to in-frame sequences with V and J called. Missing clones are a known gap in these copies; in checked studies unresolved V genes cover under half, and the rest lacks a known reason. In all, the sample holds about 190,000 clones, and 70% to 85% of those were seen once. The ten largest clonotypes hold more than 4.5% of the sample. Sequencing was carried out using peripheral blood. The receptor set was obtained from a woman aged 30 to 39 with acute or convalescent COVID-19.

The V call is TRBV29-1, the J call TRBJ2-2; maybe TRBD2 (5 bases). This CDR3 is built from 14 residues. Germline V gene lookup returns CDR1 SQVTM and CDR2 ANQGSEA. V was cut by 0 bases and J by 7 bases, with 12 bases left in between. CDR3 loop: CSVEEPGGDGELFF. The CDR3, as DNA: TGCAGCGTTGAAGAGCCCGGAGGAGACGGGGAGCTGTTTTTT.

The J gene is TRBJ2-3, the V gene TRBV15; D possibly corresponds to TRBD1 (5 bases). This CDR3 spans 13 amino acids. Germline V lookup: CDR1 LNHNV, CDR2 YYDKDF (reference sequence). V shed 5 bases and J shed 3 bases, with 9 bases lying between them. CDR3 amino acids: CATSDRETDTQYF. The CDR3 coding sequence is TGTGCCACCAGCGACAGAGAAACAGATACGCAGTATTTT.

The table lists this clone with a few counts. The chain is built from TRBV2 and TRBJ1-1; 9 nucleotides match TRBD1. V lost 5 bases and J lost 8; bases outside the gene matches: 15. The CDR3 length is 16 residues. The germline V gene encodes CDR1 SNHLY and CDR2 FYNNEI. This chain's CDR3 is CASSQTGTGHGREAFF. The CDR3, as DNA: TGTGCCAGCAGTCAGACCGGGACAGGGCATGGACGGGAAGCTTTCTTT.

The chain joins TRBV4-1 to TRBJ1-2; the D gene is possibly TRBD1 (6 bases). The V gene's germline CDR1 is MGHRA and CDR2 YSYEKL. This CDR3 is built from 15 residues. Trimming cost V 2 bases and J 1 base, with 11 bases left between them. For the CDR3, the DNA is TGCGCCAGCAGCCAACAGGGGAGTATTAACTATGGCTACACCTTC. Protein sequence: CASSQQGSINYGYTF.

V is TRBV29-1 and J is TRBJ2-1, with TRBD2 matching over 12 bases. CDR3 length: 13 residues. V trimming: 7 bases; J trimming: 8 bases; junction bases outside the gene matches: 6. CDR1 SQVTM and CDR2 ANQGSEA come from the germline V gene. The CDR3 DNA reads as TGCAGCGGCGGACTAGCGGGATGGGATGAGCAGTTCTTC. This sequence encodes CSGGLAGWDEQFF.

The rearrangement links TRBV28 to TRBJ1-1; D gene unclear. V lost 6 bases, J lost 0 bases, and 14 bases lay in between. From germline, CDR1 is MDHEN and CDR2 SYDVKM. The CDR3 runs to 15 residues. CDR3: CASRQRAGMNTEAFF. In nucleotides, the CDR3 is TGTGCCAGCAGGCAACGCGCCGGGATGAACACTGAAGCTTTCTTT.

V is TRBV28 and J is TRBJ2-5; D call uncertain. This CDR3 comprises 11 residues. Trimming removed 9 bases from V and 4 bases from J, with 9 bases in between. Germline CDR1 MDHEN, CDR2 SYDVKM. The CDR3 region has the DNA TGTGCCAGTGTTTCCAGAGAGACCCAGTACTTC. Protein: CASVSRETQYF.

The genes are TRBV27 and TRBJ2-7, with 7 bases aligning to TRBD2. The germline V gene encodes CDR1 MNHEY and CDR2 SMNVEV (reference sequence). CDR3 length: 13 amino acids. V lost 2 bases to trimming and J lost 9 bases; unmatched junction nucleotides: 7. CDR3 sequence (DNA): TGTGCCAGCAGTTTACAAGCGGGACCGGGGCAGTACTTC. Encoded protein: CASSLQAGPGQYF.

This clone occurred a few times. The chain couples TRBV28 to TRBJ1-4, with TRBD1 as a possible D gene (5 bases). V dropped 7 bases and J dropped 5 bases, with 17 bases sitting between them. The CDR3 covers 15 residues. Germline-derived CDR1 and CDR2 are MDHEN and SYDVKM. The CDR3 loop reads CASTPSGLSNEKLFF. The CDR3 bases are TGTGCCAGCACCCCATCAGGGCTCTCGAATGAAAAACTGTTTTTT.